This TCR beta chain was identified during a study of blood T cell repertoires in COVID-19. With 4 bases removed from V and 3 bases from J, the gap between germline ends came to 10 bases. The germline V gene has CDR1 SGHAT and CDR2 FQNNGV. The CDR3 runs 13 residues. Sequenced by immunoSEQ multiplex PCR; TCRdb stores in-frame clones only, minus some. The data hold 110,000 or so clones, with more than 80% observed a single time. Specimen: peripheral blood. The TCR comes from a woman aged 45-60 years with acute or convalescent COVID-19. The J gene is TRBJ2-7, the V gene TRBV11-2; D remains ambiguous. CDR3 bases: TGTGCCAGCAGCTCTACTCCCCACTACGAGCAGTACTTC. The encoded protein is CASSSTPHYEQYF.